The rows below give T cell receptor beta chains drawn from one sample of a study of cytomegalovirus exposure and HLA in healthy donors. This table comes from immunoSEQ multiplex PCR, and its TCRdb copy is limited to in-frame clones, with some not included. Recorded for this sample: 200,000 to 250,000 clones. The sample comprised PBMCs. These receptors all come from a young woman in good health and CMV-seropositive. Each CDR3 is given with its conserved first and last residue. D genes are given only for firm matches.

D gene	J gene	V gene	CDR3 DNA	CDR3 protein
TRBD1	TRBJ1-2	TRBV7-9	TGTGCCAGCAGCTTATTCACAGGGGAATATGGCTACACCTTC	CASSLFTGEYGYTF
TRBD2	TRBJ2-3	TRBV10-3	TGTGCCATCAGTGACAAAGGACTAGCGGGAGGGCCAAAACCAGATACGCAGTATTTT	CAISDKGLAGGPKPDTQYF
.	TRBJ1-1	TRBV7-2	TGTGCCAGCAGCTTAGTCCCCGGAGTGACTGAAGCTTTCTTT	CASSLVPGVTEAFF
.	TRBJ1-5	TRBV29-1	TGCAGCGTTGAAGAACGGGGAGCCGGCGAGCCCCAGCATTTT	CSVEERGAGEPQHF
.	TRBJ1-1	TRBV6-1	TGTGCCAGCAGTGACGCCCCGGGGGGGAGCACTGAAGCTTTCTTT	CASSDAPGGSTEAFF
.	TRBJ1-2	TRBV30	TGTGCCTGGGACGGCAGGGAAAACTATGGCTACACCTTC	CAWDGRENYGYTF
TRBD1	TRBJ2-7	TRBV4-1	TGCGCCAGCAGCCAGGAGGGACAGGGACTTACCTACGAGCAGTACTTC	CASSQEGQGLTYEQYF
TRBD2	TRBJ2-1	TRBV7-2	TGTGCCAGCAGCGCCAGACTAGCGGGAGGTATTGGCCAAGGTGAGCAGTTCTTC	CASSARLAGGIGQGEQFF
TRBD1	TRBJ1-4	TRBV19	TGTGCCAGTAGTCTCGGGACAGCAACTTATAATGAAAAACTGTTTTTT	CASSLGTATYNEKLFF
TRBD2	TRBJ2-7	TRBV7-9	TGTGCCAGCAGTCTAGGGGATAGCGGGAACTCCTACGAGCAGTACTTC	CASSLGDSGNSYEQYF
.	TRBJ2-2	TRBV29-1	TGCAGCGTTGGGAGAGCGGATAACACCGGGGAGCTGTTTTTT	CSVGRADNTGELFF
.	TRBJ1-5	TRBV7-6	TGTGCCAGCAGCTTAGGTCAGGATGGCAATCAGCCCCAGCATTTT	CASSLGQDGNQPQHF
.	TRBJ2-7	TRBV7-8	TGTGCCAGCGGCCGTGGGGGGGGGCCCTACGAGCAGTACTTC	CASGRGGGPYEQYF
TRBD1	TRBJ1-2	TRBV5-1	TGCGCCAGCAGCTTGGGGCCGGGACAGACTAACTATGGCTACACCTTC	CASSLGPGQTNYGYTF
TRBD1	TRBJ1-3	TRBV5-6	TGTGCCAGCAGCTATTATGACAGGGAAACTGGAAACACCATATATTTT	CASSYYDRETGNTIYF
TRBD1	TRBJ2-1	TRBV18	TGTGCCAGCTCATCAGACAGGGGCGAAACTTCCTACAATGAGCAGTTCTTC	CASSSDRGETSYNEQFF
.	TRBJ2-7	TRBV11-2	TGTGCCAGCAGCCCACGACAGAGTCTATACTACGAGCAGTACTTC	CASSPRQSLYYEQYF
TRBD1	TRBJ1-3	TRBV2	TGTGCCAGCAGGGACAGGGGAGACACCATATATTTT	CASRDRGDTIYF
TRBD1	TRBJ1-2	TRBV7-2	TGTGCCAGCAGCCTAAGGACAGGAGCTAACTATGGCTACACCTTC	CASSLRTGANYGYTF
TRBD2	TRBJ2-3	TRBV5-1	TGCGCCAGCAGCTCTTCTCGACTAGCGGGGTCTGATACGCAGTATTTT	CASSSSRLAGSDTQYF
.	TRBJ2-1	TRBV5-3	TGTGCCAGAAGCCCTCAGGGCTTTGAGCAGTTCTTC	CARSPQGFEQFF
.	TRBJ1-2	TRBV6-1	TGTGCCAGCAGGGCTCAGTGGGGCGACTATGGCTACACCTTC	CASRAQWGDYGYTF
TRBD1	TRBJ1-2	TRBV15	TGTGCCACCAGCCGGGACAGGGGCGGCTATGGCTACACCTTC	CATSRDRGGYGYTF
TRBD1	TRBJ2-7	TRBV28	TGTGCCAGCAAGGACAGGAGCGACTACGAGCAGTACTTC	CASKDRSDYEQYF
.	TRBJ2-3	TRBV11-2	TGTGCCAGCAGCTCAGGGGCGCACGGAGATACGCAGTATTTT	CASSSGAHGDTQYF
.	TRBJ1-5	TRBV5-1	TGCGCCAGCAGCTTGGGGACGGGAGCAAATCAGCCCCAGCATTTT	CASSLGTGANQPQHF
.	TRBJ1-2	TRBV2	TGTGCCAGCAGGTCGACACGGGGGGACTATGGCTACACCTTC	CASRSTRGDYGYTF
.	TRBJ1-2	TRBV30	TGTGCCTGGACCTTGACCGGGTCGTATGGCTACACCTTC	CAWTLTGSYGYTF
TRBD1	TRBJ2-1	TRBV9	TGTGCCAGCAGCCCAGGGACAGGACTATACAATGAGCAGTTCTTC	CASSPGTGLYNEQFF
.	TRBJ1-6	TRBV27	TGTGCCAGCAGTGGCTGGGGCACGGCGAATTCACCCCTCCACTTT	CASSGWGTANSPLHF
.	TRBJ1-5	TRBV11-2	TGTGCCAGCAGCTCCGGGGTAGATCAGCCCCAGCATTTT	CASSSGVDQPQHF
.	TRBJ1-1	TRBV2	TGTGCCAGCAGTGAAGCGCTTCATAGCCCGGGGATAGCTTTCTTT	CASSEALHSPGIAFF
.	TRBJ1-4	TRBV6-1	TGTGCCAGCAGTCCGGCAGGGGCAGCTAATGAAAAACTGTTTTTT	CASSPAGAANEKLFF
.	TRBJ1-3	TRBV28	TGTGCCAGCAGTTTGGACCAACAGGGTCAGGGAAACACCATATATTTT	CASSLDQQGQGNTIYF
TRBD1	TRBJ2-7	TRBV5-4	TGTGCCAGCAGCTTCGGCGACAGGGGGAGGGGCGAGCAGTACTTC	CASSFGDRGRGEQYF
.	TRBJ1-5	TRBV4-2	TGTGCCAGCAGCCAAGATAGGGGGGGATGGGCCCAGCATTTT	CASSQDRGGWAQHF
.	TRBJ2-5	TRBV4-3	TGCGCCAGCAGCCAGCCAGGGGCCCAGTACTTC	CASSQPGAQYF
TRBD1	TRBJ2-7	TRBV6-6	TGTGCCAGCAGCCCGCCGGGACAGGGTTCCTACGAGCAGTACTTC	CASSPPGQGSYEQYF
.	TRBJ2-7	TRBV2	TGTGCCAGCCTGGCAGTGGGACATCCCTACGAGCAGTACTTC	CASLAVGHPYEQYF
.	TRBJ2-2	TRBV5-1	TGCGCCAGCAGCTTGGACCAGGGGAACACCGGGGAGCTGTTTTTT	CASSLDQGNTGELFF